This entry lists 20 T cell receptor beta chains sequenced from one sample in a study of blood T cells in healthy people across ages. Primed by a sample-barcoded 5' primer and a J-beta primer mix, a second PCR proceeded for 7 to 11 cycles. TCRdb used MiXCR to reprocess the 5' RACE reads, holding one entry per CDR3 protein. The table has roughly 1.5 million distinct CDR3 sequences, 42% seen once. Sequencing input: blood. The receptor source for this set is a woman aged 18-29 years in good health.

This clonotype showed up just a few times. The chain carries TRBV20-1 and TRBJ2-7; maybe TRBD2 (6 bases). Trimming pared 7 bases from V and 1 base from J, leaving 8 bases between. The CDR3 length is 11 residues. The germline V gene encodes CDR1 DFQATT and CDR2 SNEGSKA (reference sequence). The CDR3 reads CSVSGSYEQYF. In DNA form, the CDR3 reads TGCAGTGTTAGCGGTTCCTACGAGCAGTACTTC.

V gene TRBV10-3 combines with J gene TRBJ2-1; 9 bases agree with TRBD1. V trimming: 3 bases; J trimming: 1 base; junction bases outside the gene matches: 16. This CDR3 spans 20 amino acids. Germline CDR1 is ENHRY and CDR2 is SYGVKD. CDR3 in amino acids: CAISDSPGQGERGSYNEQFF. The CDR3 coding sequence is TGTGCCATCAGTGACAGTCCGGGACAGGGAGAAAGGGGGTCCTACAATGAGCAGTTCTTC.

J is TRBJ2-5 and V is TRBV25-1; 8 nucleotides align to TRBD2. Germline lookup yields CDR1 MGHDK and CDR2 SYGVNS. J was trimmed by 1 base and V by 2 bases; bases with no gene match: 6. The CDR3 is made up of 16 amino acids. This CDR3 reads CASSEIKRESQETQYF. CDR3 bases: TGTGCCAGCAGTGAAATCAAGCGGGAGAGCCAAGAGACCCAGTACTTC.

This clonotype was counted at least ten times. This chain joins TRBV6-2 or TRBV6-3 and TRBJ2-3, with 7 bases fitting TRBD1. The CDR3 is 12 amino acids. The germline CDR1 and CDR2 sequences are MNHEY and SVGEGT. V trimming: 6 bases; J trimming: 5 bases; junction bases outside the gene matches: 2. CDR3 bases: TGTGCCAGCAGCTCAGGGGGAGATACGCAGTATTTT. Its translation is CASSSGGDTQYF.

This rearrangement joins TRBV28 to TRBJ2-5; the D gene could be TRBD1 or TRBD2 (5 bases each). The CDR3 spans 13 residues. V lost 1 base and J lost 7, with 10 bases in between. Looked up from germline, CDR1 is MDHEN and CDR2 is SYDVKM. CDR3: CASSLLGVGTQYF. CDR3 bases: TGTGCCAGCAGTTTATTGGGGGTCGGGACCCAGTACTTC.

The table lists this clonotype with a few counts. This chain links TRBV6-1 with TRBJ2-1, with D maybe TRBD2 (6 bases). Germline lookup yields CDR1 MNHNS and CDR2 SASEGT. The CDR3 sequence is 14 residues long. V lost 7 bases to trimming and J lost 5 bases, with 15 bases between them. The chain's CDR3 is CASNRDSLNNEQFF. The CDR3 nucleotides read TGTGCCAGCAACCGGGACTCCCTGAACAATGAGCAGTTCTTC.

This chain connects TRBV28 to TRBJ2-3; TRBD2 agrees at 8 bases. The CDR3 loop spans 15 amino acids. The germline V gene has CDR1 MDHEN and CDR2 SYDVKM. J was trimmed by 4 bases and V by 6 bases; bases with no gene match: 9. The CDR3 nucleotides read TGTGCCAGCAGGATACTAGCGGAGGTGGCAGATACGCAGTATTTT. Translating gives CASRILAEVADTQYF. Drawing the rest from reference TRBV28 and TRBJ2-3, the complete variable domain is DVKVTQSSRYLVKRTGEKVFLECVQDMDHENMFWYRQDPGLGLRLIYFSYDVKMKEKGDIPEGYSVSREKKERFSLILESASTNQTSMYLCASRILAEVADTQYFGPGTRLTVL.

For the CDR3, the DNA is TGTGCCAGCAGCTATGGGACTAGCGGGATTTACGAGCAGTACTTC. This translates into CASSYGTSGIYEQYF. The chain joins TRBV6-6 to TRBJ2-7; the match to TRBD2 covers 13 bases. CDR1 MNHNY and CDR2 SVGAGI come from the germline V gene (reference sequence). Trimming at V came to 6 bases and at J to 4 bases, leaving 6 bases not matched to a gene. The CDR3 totals 15 residues.

The rearrangement joins TRBV20-1 to TRBJ2-1; 14 bases align to TRBD2. Germline lookup yields CDR1 DFQATT and CDR2 SNEGSKA (reference sequence). The CDR3 runs to 19 residues. The V segment lost 6 bases and the J segment 4 bases; nucleotides outside the gene matches: 17. CDR3 DNA sequence: TGCAGTGCACGATCCGGGACTAGCGGGGGCCTAAAGACTTACAATGAGCAGTTCTTC. Its protein product is CSARSGTSGGLKTYNEQFF.

This clonotype was detected ten times or more. V and J are TRBV11-2 and TRBJ2-3; 9 bases are a match to TRBD2. Germline-derived CDR1 and CDR2 are SGHAT and FQNNGV. The CDR3 length is 16 residues. Trimming at V came to 6 bases and at J to 2 bases, leaving 9 bases not matched to a gene. CDR3 sequence reads: CASRRSLAGLTDTQYF. CDR3 coding DNA: TGTGCCAGCAGACGGTCCCTAGCGGGACTCACAGATACGCAGTATTTT.

Comment on this clonotype: A single base separates this from a much larger clone, so it may be a read error. The rearrangement links TRBV5-1 to TRBJ2-7; 7 positions match TRBD1. After removal of 0 bases from V and 7 bases from J, the junction contained 10 bases not matched to a gene. Germline CDR1 is SGHRS and CDR2 is YFSETQ. The CDR3 extends over 15 amino acids. CDR3 residues: CASSLAGTVYNEQYF. DNA for the CDR3: TGCGCCAGCAGCTTGGCCGGGACAGTCTACAATGAGCAGTACTTC.

V gene TRBV7-2 combines with J gene TRBJ2-6; D is ambiguous. The V end lost 0 bases, the J end lost 0 bases, and 9 bases lay between the germline ends. The CDR3 covers 17 residues. Germline V CDR1 and CDR2: SGHTA, FQGNSA. The CDR3 nucleotides read TGTGCCAGCAGCTTAGCAGGGTTTAGCTCTGGGGCCAACGTCCTGACTTTC. This sequence encodes CASSLAGFSSGANVLTF.

The DNA of the CDR3 is TGCGCCAGCAGTGAGTCGCCCGGACAGGGGACACCCCTCCACTTT. Translated: CASSESPGQGTPLHF. The rearrangement uses TRBV10-1 and TRBJ1-6; 9 bases line up with TRBD1. The CDR3 totals 15 residues. The V and J ends lost 0 bases and 11 bases, in that order; junction bases with no gene match: 5. Germline loops: CDR1 WNHNN, CDR2 SYGVQD (reference sequence).

In this sample, this clonotype turned up a few times. The CDR3 sequence: CSVEEGFTEAFF. The CDR3, as DNA: TGCAGCGTTGAAGAAGGTTTCACTGAAGCTTTCTTT. V is TRBV29-1 and J is TRBJ1-1; no clear D gene. The CDR3 is 12 amino acids. Per germline, CDR1 SQVTM and CDR2 ANQGSEA. The germline V and J ends were trimmed by 0 bases and 4 bases, with 6 bases remaining between them.

The chain joins TRBV10-3 to TRBJ2-1; D unresolved. Trimming took off 2 bases at V and 0 bases at J, with 8 bases between the two ends. Germline CDR1 reads ENHRY; CDR2 reads SYGVKD. CDR3 length: 15 residues. CDR3 bases: TGTGCCATCAGTGAGAGTGGGCTCTCCTACAATGAGCAGTTCTTC. Its translation is CAISESGLSYNEQFF.

The chain employs TRBV3-1 and TRBJ2-3, with D perhaps matching TRBD2 (5 bases). This CDR3 spans 15 amino acids. Trimming took off 1 base at V and 2 bases at J, with 10 bases between the two ends. Per the germline V gene, CDR1 is LGHDT and CDR2 is YNNKEL (reference sequence). The CDR3 DNA reads TGTGCCAGCAGCCAAGGGGGAGATCCCACAGATACGCAGTATTTT. Residues: CASSQGGDPTDTQYF.

Written as DNA, the CDR3 is TGTGCCAGCAGCGGTCACGGGACAGGACTTAACTATGGCTACACCTTC. This gives the protein CASSGHGTGLNYGYTF. V is TRBV9 and J is TRBJ1-2; 8 bases agree with TRBD1. The CDR3 has 16 amino acids. Trimming removed 3 bases from V and 1 base from J; junction bases left unmatched: 8. Germline assignment: CDR1 SGDLS and CDR2 YYNGEE. Combining the CDR3 with reference TRBV9 and TRBJ1-2 gives the whole variable domain DSGVTQTPKHLITATGQRVTLRCSPRSGDLSVYWYQQSLDQGLQFLIQYYNGEERAKGNILERFSAQQFPDLHSELNLSSLELGDSALYFCASSGHGTGLNYGYTFGSGTRLTVV.

The chain links TRBV7-9 to TRBJ2-5; D gene ambiguous. The DNA end is more similar to TRBJ2-7, so the J call may be wrong. The CDR3 length is 14 residues. The germline V gene encodes CDR1 SEHNR and CDR2 FQNEAQ (reference sequence). The CDR3: CASSLADLSYEQYF. As DNA, the CDR3 is TGTGCCAGCAGCTTAGCGGACCTCTCCTACGAGCAGTACTTC.

At least ten counts were recorded for this clonotype. The CDR3 region is CASSDGDRLYEQYF. CDR3 DNA sequence: TGTGCCAGCAGCGATGGGGATAGACTCTACGAGCAGTACTTC. The chain is built from TRBV21-1 and TRBJ2-7. TRBV21-1 is reported as a pseudogene. This CDR3 spans 14 amino acids.

There are many counts of this clonotype. The rearrangement uses TRBV7-2 and TRBJ1-1; D not certain. With 4 bases removed from V and 8 bases from J, the gap between germline ends came to 14 bases. The CDR3 length is 13 residues. The germline CDR1 and CDR2 sequences are SGHTA and FQGNSA. The CDR3 bases are TGTGCCAGCAGCTACCTGACGGAATCCGAAGCTTTCTTT. Translation gives CASSYLTESEAFF.